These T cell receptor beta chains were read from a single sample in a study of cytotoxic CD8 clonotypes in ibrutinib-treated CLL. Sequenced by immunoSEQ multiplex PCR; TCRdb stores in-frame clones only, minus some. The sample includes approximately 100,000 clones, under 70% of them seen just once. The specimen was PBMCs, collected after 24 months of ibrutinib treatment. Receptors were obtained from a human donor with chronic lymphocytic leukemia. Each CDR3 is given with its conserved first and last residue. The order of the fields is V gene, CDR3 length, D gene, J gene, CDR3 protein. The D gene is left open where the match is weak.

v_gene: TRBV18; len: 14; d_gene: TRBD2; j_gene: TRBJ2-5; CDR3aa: CASSSTSGQETQYF
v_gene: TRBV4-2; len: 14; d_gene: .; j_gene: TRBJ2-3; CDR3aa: CASSPSHWLDTQYF
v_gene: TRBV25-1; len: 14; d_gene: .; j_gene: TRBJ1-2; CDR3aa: CASSEGPGVGGYTF
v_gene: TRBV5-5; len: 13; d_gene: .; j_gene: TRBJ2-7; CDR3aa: CASSQDRIYEQYF
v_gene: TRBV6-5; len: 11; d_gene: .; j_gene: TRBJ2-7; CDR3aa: CASSWTDQQYF
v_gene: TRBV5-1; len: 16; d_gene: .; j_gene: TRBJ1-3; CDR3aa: CASSATGGLRGNTIYF
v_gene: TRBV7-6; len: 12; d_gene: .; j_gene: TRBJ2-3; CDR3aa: CASSFDRDTQYF
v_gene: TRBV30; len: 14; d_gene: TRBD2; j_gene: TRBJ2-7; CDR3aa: CAWTERGISYEQYF
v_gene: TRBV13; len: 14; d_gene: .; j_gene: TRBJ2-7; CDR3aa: CASSLGDGDYEQYF
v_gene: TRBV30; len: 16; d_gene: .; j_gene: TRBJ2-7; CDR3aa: CAWSTRWGTAAYEQYF
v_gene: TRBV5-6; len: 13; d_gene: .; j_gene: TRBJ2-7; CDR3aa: CASSLVTGYGQYF
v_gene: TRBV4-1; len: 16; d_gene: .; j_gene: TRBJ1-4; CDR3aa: CASSQDRGEASEKLFF
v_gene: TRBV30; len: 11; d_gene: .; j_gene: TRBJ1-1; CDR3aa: CAWDGGTEAFF
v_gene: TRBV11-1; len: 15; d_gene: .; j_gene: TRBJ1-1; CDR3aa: CASSLLGGYNPEAFF
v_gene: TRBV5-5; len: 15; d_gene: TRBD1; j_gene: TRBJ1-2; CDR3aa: CASSLTDRGVGGYTF
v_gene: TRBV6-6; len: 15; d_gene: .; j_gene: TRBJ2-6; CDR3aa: CASTVPKSGANVLTF
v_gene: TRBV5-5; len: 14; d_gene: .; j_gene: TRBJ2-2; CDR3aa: CASSRTSNTGELFF
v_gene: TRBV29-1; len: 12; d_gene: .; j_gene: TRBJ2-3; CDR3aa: CSVEVLADTQYF
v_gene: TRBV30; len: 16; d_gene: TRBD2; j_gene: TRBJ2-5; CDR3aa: CAWTYGHTGRGETQYF
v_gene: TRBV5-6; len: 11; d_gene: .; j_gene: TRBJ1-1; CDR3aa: CASSSGSEAFF
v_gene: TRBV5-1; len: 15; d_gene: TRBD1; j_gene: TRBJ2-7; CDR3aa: CASKKSGGFVDEQYF
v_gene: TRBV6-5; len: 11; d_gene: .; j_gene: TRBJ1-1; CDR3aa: CASKGDTEAFF
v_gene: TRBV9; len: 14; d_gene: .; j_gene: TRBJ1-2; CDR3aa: CASSATGTATYYTF
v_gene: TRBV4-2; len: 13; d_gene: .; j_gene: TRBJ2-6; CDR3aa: CASSLSGANVLTF
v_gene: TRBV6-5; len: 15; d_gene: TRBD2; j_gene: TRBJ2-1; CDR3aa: CASKEERGDYNEQFF
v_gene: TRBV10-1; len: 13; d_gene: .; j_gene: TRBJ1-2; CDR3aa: CASKTTDNYGYTF
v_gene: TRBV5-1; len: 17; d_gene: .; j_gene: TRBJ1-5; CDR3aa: CASSLLGGPIPNQPQHF
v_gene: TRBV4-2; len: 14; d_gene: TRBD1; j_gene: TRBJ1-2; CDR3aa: CASSLGQGDYGYTF
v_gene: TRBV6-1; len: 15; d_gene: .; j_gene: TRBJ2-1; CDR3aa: CASSLGSGPYNEQFF
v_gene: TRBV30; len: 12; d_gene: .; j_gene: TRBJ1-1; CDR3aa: CAWSVPGAVAFF
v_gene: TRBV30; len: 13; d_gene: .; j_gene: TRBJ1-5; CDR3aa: CAWSVGSDQPQHF
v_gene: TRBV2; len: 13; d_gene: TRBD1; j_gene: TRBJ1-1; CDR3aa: CASMTGGNTEAFF
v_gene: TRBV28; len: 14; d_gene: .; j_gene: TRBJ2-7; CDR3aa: CASTLPLGAGEQYF
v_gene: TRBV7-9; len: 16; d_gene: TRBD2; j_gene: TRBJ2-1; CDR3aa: CASSFRLAGGYNEQFF
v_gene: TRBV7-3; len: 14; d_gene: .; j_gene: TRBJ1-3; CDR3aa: CASSSDNSGNTIYF
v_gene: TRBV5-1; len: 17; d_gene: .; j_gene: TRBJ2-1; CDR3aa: CASSPGSGTYSYNEQFF
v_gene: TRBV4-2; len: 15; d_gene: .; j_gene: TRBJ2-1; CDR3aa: CASSQELGTYNEQFF
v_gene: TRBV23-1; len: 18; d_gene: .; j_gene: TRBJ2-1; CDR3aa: CASSQSEGAGDPHNEQFF
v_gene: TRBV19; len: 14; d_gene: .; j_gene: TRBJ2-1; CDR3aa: CASSTGTFDNEQFF
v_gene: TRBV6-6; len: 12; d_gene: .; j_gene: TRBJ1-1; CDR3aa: CATSWMNTEAFF